A single sample gave rise to the 20 T cell receptor beta chains below, sequenced in a study of CD8+CD57+ T cells in acquired aplastic anemia. The study profiled TCR beta VDJ and CDR3 using genomic DNA as template. TCRdb re-derived calls from the reads in MiXCR, one entry per CDR3 protein. This sample yields 400,000 to 450,000 distinct CDR3 sequences, of which about two thirds are seen a single time; 3% to 4.5% belongs to the top ten. Sequenced material: sorted CD4+, CD8+, or CD8+CD57+ T cells (not recorded which) from PBMCs. These receptors were taken from a human donor in good health, serving as a control.

This chain connects TRBV25-1 to TRBJ2-3, with TRBD2 matching 8 bases. Trimming removed 10 bases from V and 2 bases from J; junction bases left unmatched: 8. This CDR3 has 14 residues. The germline CDR1 and CDR2 sequences are MGHDK and SYGVNS. CDR3 bases: TGTGCCAACGCGGGGGGCCTAAACACAGATACGCAGTATTTT. It encodes CANAGGLNTDTQYF. The full variable domain, completed using reference TRBV25-1 and TRBJ2-3, is EADIYQTPRYLVIGTGKKITLECSQTMGHDKMYWYQQDPGMELHLIHYSYGVNSTEKGDLSSESTVSRIRTEHFPLTLESARPSHTSQYLCANAGGLNTDTQYFGPGTRLTVL.

Of note for this clonotype: One base away lies a much larger clone, so this may be a sequencing read error. V is TRBV12-3 or TRBV12-4 and J is TRBJ1-5; D remains ambiguous. The germline V and J ends were trimmed by 3 bases and 5 bases, with 5 bases remaining between them. The CDR3 sequence is 12 residues long. The CDR3 spells CASSLNHQPQHF. The CDR3 DNA is TGTGCCAGCAGTTTGAACCATCAGCCCCAGCATTTT.

This clonotype was counted ten times or more. The V and J genes are TRBV5-6 and TRBJ2-3; D unresolved. CDR3 size: 13 residues. Between the trimmed V and J ends, which lost 5 bases and 0 bases, there was a span of 7 bases. Germline V gene data show CDR1 as SGHDT and CDR2 as YYEEEE. As DNA, the CDR3 is TGTGCCAGCAGGGGCACCAGCACAGATACGCAGTATTTT. This gives the protein CASRGTSTDTQYF. Looking up the rest from reference TRBV5-6 and TRBJ2-3 gives the full variable domain: DAGVTQSPTHLIKTRGQQVTLRCSPKSGHDTVSWYQQALGQGPQFIFQYYEEEERQRGNFPDRFSGHQFPNYSSELNVNALLLGDSALYLCASRGTSTDTQYFGPGTRLTVL.

As for this clonotype: The junction and the germline gene differ at one end; a read error may be behind it. The V gene is TRBV9, the J gene TRBJ1-1; D possibly corresponds to TRBD1 (5 bases). Looked up from germline, CDR1 is SGDLS and CDR2 is YYNGEE. The CDR3 extends over 14 amino acids. The DNA for the CDR3 is TGTGCCAGCGGCCCGGCAAACGACAGCGGTCCAGGGATCTTT. It encodes CASGPANDSGPGIF. Supplemented by reference TRBV9 and TRBJ1-1, the full variable domain reads DSGVTQTPKHLITATGQRVTLRCSPRSGDLSVYWYQQSLDQGLQFLIQYYNGEERAKGNILERFSAQQFPDLHSELNLSSLELGDSALYFCASGPANDSGPGIFGQGTRLTVV.

The J gene is TRBJ2-5, the V gene TRBV7-2, with TRBD2 matching 7 bases. V trimming: 4 bases; J trimming: 10 bases; junction bases outside the gene matches: 15. Germline CDR1 SGHTA, CDR2 FQGNSA. The CDR3 has 15 amino acids. CDR3 in DNA: TGTGCCAGCAGCTCACAAGCGGGGAGGGAGACGAACCAGTACTTC. Translating it yields CASSSQAGRETNQYF.

This clonotype was detected many times. The chain couples TRBV14 to TRBJ2-3; D gene uncertain. CDR1 and CDR2 (germline): SGHDN, FVKESK. The ends were cut back, 4 bases at V and 1 base at J, with 9 bases in the middle. This CDR3 region has 14 residues. The CDR3 loop is CASSPSTRTDTQYF. For the CDR3, the DNA is TGTGCCAGCAGCCCGTCTACGCGCACAGATACGCAGTATTTT.

This clonotype was recorded many times. The chain links TRBV3-2 to TRBJ1-2. TRBV3-2 has pseudogene status. The CDR3 is 13 amino acids. This CDR3 reads CASSPGSRYGYTF. The DNA for the CDR3 is TGTGCCAGCAGCCCGGGCAGTCGCTATGGCTACACCTTC.

By frequency in the sample, this clonotype is medium-sized. This chain uses TRBV9 with TRBJ2-7; TRBD1 agrees at 9 bases. The CDR3 has 15 amino acids. Trimming at V came to 3 bases and at J to 1 base, leaving 5 bases not matched to a gene. From germline, CDR1 is SGDLS and CDR2 YYNGEE. The CDR3 DNA sequence: TGTGCCAGCAGCGAGGGACAGGGAATATCCTACGAGCAGTACTTC. This encodes CASSEGQGISYEQYF.

Concerning this clonotype itself: This CDR3 is missing its conserved last phenylalanine or tryptophan, likely due to a read error. J is TRBJ2-5 and V is TRBV2; D remains ambiguous. The germline V gene encodes CDR1 SNHLY and CDR2 FYNNEI. Trimming stripped 6 bases from V and 2 bases from J, with 13 bases between. The CDR3 has 14 residues. CDR3 residues: CASRTTGPQETQYL. DNA for the CDR3: TGTGCCAGCAGAACGACCGGCCCACAAGAGACCCAGTACCTC.

This clonotype has only a few counts. The V and J genes are TRBV6-1 and TRBJ2-7; TRBD2 is a possible D gene (5 bases). Trimming took off 6 bases at V and 6 bases at J, with 12 bases between the two ends. The CDR3 contains 12 residues. Germline V CDR1 and CDR2: MNHNS, SASEGT. CDR3 bases: TGTGCCAGCAGCTCGAATCGGGGCGAGCAGTACGTC. It yields the protein CASSSNRGEQYV.

There are many counts of this clonotype. The rearrangement uses TRBV20-1 and TRBJ1-5, with a possible D match to TRBD1 (6 bases). CDR3 length: 13 residues. V was clipped by 5 bases and J by 12 bases, with 20 bases between them. Germline values: CDR1 DFQATT, CDR2 SNEGSKA (reference sequence). CDR3 sequence reads: CSARLQGSLDQHF. The CDR3 DNA reads as TGCAGTGCTCGATTGCAGGGGTCTTTGGACCAGCATTTT.

This chain uses TRBV20-1 with TRBJ2-1, with 9 bases matching TRBD2. The CDR3 is 15 residues long. V was pared by 0 bases and J by 2 bases, with 2 bases of the junction left unmatched. Per the germline V gene, CDR1 is DFQATT and CDR2 is SNEGSKA (reference sequence). This CDR3 is CSARDQRGAYNEQFF. CDR3 sequence (DNA): TGCAGTGCTAGAGATCAGCGGGGGGCCTACAATGAGCAGTTCTTC.

The sample holds one count of this clonotype. The rearrangement links TRBV30 to TRBJ2-1; D remains ambiguous. From germline, CDR1 is GTSNPN and CDR2 SVGIG (reference sequence). The V end was cut by 4 bases, the J end by 3 bases, with 19 bases between. The CDR3 consists of 16 residues. CDR3 sequence: CAWIGQMANGYNEQFF. The DNA for the CDR3 is TGTGCCTGGATTGGGCAAATGGCGAATGGCTACAATGAGCAGTTCTTC.

The chain joins TRBV24-1 to TRBJ2-5; D may be TRBD2 (6 bases). The DNA end lines up better with TRBJ2-7; the J call may be wrong. Per the germline V gene, CDR1 is KGHDR and CDR2 is SFDVKD. The CDR3 is made up of 14 amino acids. CDR3 amino acids: CATSDWQGGDEQYF. Written as DNA, the CDR3 is TGTGCCACCAGTGATTGGCAGGGAGGAGACGAGCAGTACTTC.

This clonotype showed up many times. CDR3 sequence (DNA): TGTGCCATCAGTTATAGGACAGACACTGAAGCTTTCTTT. Its protein product is CAISYRTDTEAFF. The chain is built from TRBV10-3 and TRBJ1-1, with D tentatively TRBD1 (6 bases). CDR3 size: 13 residues. Between the trimmed V and J ends, which lost 5 bases and 3 bases, there was a span of 10 bases. Germline V CDR1 and CDR2: ENHRY, SYGVKD.

The sample holds many counts of this clonotype. The chain combines TRBV10-3 with TRBJ2-5; 10 positions match TRBD2. Trimming removed 6 bases from V and 2 bases from J; junction bases left unmatched: 9. Germline CDR1 and CDR2: ENHRY and SYGVKD. The CDR3 runs to 16 residues. The DNA for the CDR3 is TGTGCCATCAGCGCCTCACTAGCGGGGATACAAGAGACCCAGTACTTC. This sequence encodes CAISASLAGIQETQYF.

For this clonotype: A read error is possible here, since a much larger clone lies one base away. The chain joins TRBV6-5 to TRBJ1-3, with D possibly being TRBD1 (5 bases). Trimming pared 2 bases from V and 3 bases from J, leaving 14 bases between. The CDR3 is 16 residues long. Germline V gene lookup returns CDR1 MNHEY and CDR2 SVGAGI. The CDR3, as DNA: TGTGCCAGCAGTTACGGCCGCGGGACCCTTGGAAACACCATATATTTT. As protein: CASSYGRGTLGNTIYF.

The J gene is TRBJ2-2, the V gene TRBV6-2 or TRBV6-3, with 7 nucleotides matching TRBD2. Germline CDR1 MNHEY, CDR2 SVGEGT. Unmatched junction bases numbered 12, after V lost 2 bases and J lost 6 bases. The CDR3 has 17 residues. The CDR3 nucleotides read TGTGCCAGCAGTTACCCATCGGCGGGGGACTACCCCGGGGAGCTGTTTTTT. This codes for CASSYPSAGDYPGELFF.

Remarks on this clonotype: Since the CDR3 does not end with the conserved phenylalanine or tryptophan, this likely comes from a read error. This chain connects TRBV2 to TRBJ1-2; the D is unclear. The CDR3 has 15 residues. V was trimmed by 6 bases and J by 5 bases, leaving 19 bases between them. Germline V gene data show CDR1 as SNHLY and CDR2 as FYNNEI. CDR3: CASRLNAGGPYGYTL. The CDR3 region has the DNA TGTGCCAGCAGATTGAATGCGGGTGGCCCTTATGGCTACACCTTG.

This clonotype has a single count. The rearrangement joins TRBV9 to TRBJ2-6; 9 nucleotides align to TRBD2. The ends lost 2 bases at V and 10 bases at J; junction bases unmatched: 13. This CDR3 is built from 17 residues. Germline CDR1 SGDLS, CDR2 YYNGEE. The CDR3 sequence is CASSVAGGSSGENVLTF. The CDR3 DNA reads as TGTGCCAGCAGCGTGGCGGGGGGGAGCTCCGGGGAGAACGTCCTGACTTTC. Full variable domain (rest looked up from reference TRBV9 and TRBJ2-6): DSGVTQTPKHLITATGQRVTLRCSPRSGDLSVYWYQQSLDQGLQFLIQYYNGEERAKGNILERFSAQQFPDLHSELNLSSLELGDSALYFCASSVAGGSSGENVLTFGAGSRLTVL.